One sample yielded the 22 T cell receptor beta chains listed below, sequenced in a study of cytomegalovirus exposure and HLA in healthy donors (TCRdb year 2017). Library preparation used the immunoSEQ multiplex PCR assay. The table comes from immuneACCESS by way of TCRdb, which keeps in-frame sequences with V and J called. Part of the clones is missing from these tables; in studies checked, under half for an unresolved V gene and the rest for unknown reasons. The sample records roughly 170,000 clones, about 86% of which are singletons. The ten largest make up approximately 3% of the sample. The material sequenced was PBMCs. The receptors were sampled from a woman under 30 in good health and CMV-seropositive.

CDR3: CASSQEGQQNTEAFF. The CDR3, as DNA: TGTGCCAGCAGCCAAGAAGGACAGCAAAACACTGAAGCTTTCTTT. The chain combines TRBV4-2 with TRBJ1-1; TRBD1 is a possible D gene (6 bases). V lost 0 bases and J lost 2, with 10 bases in between. This CDR3 has 15 residues. Per the germline V gene, CDR1 is LGHNA and CDR2 is YNFKEQ.

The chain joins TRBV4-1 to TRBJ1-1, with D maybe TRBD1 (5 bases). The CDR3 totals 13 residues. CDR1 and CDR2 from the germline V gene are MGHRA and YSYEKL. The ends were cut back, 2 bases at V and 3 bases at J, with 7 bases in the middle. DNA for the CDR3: TGCGCCAGCAGCCAAAAACAGGACACTGAAGCTTTCTTT. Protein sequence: CASSQKQDTEAFF.

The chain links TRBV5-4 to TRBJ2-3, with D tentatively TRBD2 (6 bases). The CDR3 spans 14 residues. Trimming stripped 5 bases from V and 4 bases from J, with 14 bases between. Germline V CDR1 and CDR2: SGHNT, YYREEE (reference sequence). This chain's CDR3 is CASRYGGGADTQYF. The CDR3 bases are TGTGCCAGCAGATACGGGGGTGGTGCAGATACGCAGTATTTT.

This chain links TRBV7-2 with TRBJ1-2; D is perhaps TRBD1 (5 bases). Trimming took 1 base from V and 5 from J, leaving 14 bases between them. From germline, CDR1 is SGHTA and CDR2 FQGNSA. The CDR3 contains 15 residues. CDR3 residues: CASSLGVQAGYGYTF. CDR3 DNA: TGTGCCAGCAGCTTAGGGGTACAGGCCGGGTATGGCTACACCTTC.

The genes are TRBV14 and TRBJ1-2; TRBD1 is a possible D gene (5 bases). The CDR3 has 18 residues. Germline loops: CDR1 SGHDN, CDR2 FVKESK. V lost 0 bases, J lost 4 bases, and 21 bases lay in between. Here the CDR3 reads CASSQDILQVGGGYGYTF. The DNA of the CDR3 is TGTGCCAGCAGCCAAGATATCCTACAGGTGGGGGGAGGCTATGGCTACACCTTC.

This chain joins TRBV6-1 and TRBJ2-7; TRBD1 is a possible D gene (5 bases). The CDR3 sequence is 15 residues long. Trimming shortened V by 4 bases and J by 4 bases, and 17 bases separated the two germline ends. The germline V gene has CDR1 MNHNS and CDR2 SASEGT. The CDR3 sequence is CASSVEKQVRYEQYF. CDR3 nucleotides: TGTGCCAGCAGTGTAGAGAAACAGGTGAGGTACGAGCAGTACTTC.

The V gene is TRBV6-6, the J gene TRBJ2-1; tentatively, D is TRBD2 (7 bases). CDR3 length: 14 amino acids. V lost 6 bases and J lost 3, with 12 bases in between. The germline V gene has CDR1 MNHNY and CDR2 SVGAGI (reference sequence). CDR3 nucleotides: TGTGCCAGCAGCGGACTAGGGGGCTACAATGAGCAGTTCTTC. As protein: CASSGLGGYNEQFF.

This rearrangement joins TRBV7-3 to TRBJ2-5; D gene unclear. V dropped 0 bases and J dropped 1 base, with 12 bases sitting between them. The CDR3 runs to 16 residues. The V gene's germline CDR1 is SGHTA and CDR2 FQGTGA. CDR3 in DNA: TGTGCCAGCAGCTTAACCCCCACTGACTCCCAAGAGACCCAGTACTTC. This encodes CASSLTPTDSQETQYF.

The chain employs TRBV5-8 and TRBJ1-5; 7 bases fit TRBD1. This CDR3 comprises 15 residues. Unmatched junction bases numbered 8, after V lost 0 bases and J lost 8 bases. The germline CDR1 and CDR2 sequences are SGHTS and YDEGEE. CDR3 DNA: TGTGCCAGCAGCTTGGAATTACAGGGGTTCAAGCCCCAGCATTTT. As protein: CASSLELQGFKPQHF.

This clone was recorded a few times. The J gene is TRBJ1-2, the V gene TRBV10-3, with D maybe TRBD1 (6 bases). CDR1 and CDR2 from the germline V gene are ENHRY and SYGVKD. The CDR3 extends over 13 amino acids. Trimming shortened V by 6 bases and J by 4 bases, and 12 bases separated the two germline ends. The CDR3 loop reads CAIRQDRLYGYTF. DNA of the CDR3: TGTGCCATCAGACAGGACAGACTCTATGGCTACACCTTC.

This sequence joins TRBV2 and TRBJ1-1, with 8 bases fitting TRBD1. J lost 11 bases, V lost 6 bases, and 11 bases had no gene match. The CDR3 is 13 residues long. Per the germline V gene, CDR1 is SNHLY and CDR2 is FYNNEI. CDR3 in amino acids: CASSAGGTDRAFF. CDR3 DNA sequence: TGTGCCAGCAGCGCAGGGGGCACGGATCGGGCTTTCTTT.

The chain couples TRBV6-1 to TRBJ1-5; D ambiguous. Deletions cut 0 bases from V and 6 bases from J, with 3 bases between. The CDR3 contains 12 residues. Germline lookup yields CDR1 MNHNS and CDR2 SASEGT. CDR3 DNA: TGTGCCAGCAGTGAAGCCGGTCAGCCCCAGCATTTT. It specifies CASSEAGQPQHF.

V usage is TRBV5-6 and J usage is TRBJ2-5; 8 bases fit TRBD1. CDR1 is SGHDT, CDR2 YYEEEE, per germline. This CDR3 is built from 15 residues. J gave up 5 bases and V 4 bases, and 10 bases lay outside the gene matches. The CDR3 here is CASSPGQGAAETQYF. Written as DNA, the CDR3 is TGTGCCAGCAGCCCCGGACAGGGCGCCGCGGAGACCCAGTACTTC.

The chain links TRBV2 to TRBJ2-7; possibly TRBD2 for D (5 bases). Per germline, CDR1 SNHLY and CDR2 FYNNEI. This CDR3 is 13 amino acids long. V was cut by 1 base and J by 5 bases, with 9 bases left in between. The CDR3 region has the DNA TGTGCCAGCAGTGAAGATCTGCGGGACGAGCAGTACTTC. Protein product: CASSEDLRDEQYF. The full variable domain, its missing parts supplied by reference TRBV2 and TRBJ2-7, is EPEVTQTPSHQVTQMGQEVILRCVPISNHLYFYWYRQILGQKVEFLVSFYNNEISEKSEIFDDQFSVERPDGSNFTLKIRSTKLEDSAMYFCASSEDLRDEQYFGPGTRLTVT.

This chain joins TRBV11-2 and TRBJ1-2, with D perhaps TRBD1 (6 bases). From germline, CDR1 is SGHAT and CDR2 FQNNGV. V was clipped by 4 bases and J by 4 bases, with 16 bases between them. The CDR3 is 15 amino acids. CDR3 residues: CASSSLRGTPYGYTF. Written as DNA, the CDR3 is TGTGCCAGCAGCTCTCTTAGGGGGACACCCTATGGCTACACCTTC.

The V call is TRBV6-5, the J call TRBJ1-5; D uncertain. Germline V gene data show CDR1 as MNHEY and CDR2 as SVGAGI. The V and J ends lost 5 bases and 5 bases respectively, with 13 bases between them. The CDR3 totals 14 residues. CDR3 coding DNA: TGTGCCAGCAGTCCAAACACCGGGGATCAGCCCCAGCATTTT. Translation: CASSPNTGDQPQHF.

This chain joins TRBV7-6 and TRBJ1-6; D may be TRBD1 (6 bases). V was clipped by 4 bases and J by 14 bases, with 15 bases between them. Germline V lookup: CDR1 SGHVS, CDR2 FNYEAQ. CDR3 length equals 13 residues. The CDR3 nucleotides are TGTGCCAGCAGCTCGGGGGGCCCTCTGGCCCTCCACTTT. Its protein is CASSSGGPLALHF.

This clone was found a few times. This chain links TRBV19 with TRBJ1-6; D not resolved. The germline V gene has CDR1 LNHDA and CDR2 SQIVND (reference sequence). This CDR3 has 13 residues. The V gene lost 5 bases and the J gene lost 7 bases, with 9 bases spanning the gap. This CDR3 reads CASSSESNSPLHF. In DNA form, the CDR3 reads TGTGCCAGTAGTTCTGAGAGCAATTCACCCCTCCACTTT.

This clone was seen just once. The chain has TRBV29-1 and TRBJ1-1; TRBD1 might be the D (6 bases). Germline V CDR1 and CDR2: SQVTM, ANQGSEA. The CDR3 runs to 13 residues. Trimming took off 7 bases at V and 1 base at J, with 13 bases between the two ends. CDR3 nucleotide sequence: TGCAGCGGGGGAGAACAGGGGAACACTGAAGCTTTCTTT. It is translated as CSGGEQGNTEAFF.

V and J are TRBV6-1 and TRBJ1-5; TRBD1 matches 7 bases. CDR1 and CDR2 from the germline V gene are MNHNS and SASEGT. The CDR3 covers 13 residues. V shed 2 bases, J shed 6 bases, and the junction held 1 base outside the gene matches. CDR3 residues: CASSETGVQPQHF. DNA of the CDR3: TGTGCCAGCAGTGAAACAGGGGTTCAGCCCCAGCATTTT.

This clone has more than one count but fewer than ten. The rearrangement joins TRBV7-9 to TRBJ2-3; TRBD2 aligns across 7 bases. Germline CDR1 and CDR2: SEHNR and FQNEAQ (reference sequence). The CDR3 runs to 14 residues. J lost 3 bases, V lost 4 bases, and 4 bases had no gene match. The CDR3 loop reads CASSSARGTDTQYF. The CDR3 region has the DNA TGTGCCAGCAGCTCCGCGCGGGGGACAGATACGCAGTATTTT.

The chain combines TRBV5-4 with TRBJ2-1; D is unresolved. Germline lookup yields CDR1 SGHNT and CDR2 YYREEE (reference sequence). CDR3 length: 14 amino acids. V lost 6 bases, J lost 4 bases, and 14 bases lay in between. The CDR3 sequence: CASTPPGTYNEQFF. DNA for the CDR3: TGTGCCAGCACCCCGCCAGGCACATACAATGAGCAGTTCTTC. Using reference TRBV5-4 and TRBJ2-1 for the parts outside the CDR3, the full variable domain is ETGVTQSPTHLIKTRGQQVTLRCSSQSGHNTVSWYQQALGQGPQFIFQYYREEENGRGNFPPRFSGLQFPNYSSELNVNALELDDSALYLCASTPPGTYNEQFFGPGTRLTVL.